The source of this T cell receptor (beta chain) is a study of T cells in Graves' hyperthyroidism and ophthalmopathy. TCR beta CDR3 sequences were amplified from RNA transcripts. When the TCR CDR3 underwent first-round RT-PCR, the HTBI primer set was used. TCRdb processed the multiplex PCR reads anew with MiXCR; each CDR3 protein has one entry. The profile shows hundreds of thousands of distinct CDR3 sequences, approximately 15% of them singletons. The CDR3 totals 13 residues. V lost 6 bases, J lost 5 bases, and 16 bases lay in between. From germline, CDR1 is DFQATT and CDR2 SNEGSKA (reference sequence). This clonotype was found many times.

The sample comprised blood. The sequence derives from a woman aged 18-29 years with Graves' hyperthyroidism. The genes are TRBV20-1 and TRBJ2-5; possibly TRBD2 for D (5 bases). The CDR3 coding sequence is TGCAGTGCCCTAAGGATCCAGCGGGAGACCCAGTACTTC. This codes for CSALRIQRETQYF.